This entry lists 8 T cell receptor beta chains sequenced from one sample in a study of blood T cell repertoires in COVID-19. The assay was immunoSEQ multiplex PCR, and TCRdb's table has in-frame clones only and misses some. The table has some 210,000 clones, more than 85% seen once. The sequenced material came from peripheral blood. The receptors were sampled from a man aged 55-75 years with COVID-19, enrolled during active disease.

V is TRBV6-5 and J is TRBJ1-5, with D hard to call. Trimming removed 0 bases from V and 3 bases from J, with 9 bases in between. CDR3 length equals 15 residues. Germline V gene sequence: CDR1 MNHEY, CDR2 SVGAGI. The CDR3 region is CASSYSYRINQPQHF. The CDR3 DNA reads as TGTGCCAGCAGTTACTCGTACAGAATCAATCAGCCCCAGCATTTT.

The chain combines TRBV20-1 with TRBJ1-2; no clear D. Trimming stripped 5 bases from V and 7 bases from J, with 8 bases between. Germline values: CDR1 DFQATT, CDR2 SNEGSKA (reference sequence). The CDR3 has 10 residues. Here the CDR3 reads CSAPLGGYTF. Written as DNA, the CDR3 is TGCAGTGCTCCCCTAGGTGGCTACACCTTC.

The CDR3 nucleotides are TGTGCCTGGAGTGAACAGGGGGCGTACGAAAAACTGTTTTTT. Encoded protein: CAWSEQGAYEKLFF. The V call is TRBV30, the J call TRBJ1-4; 9 nucleotides align to TRBD1. Trimming took 1 base from V and 8 from J; bases not matched to a gene: 5. This CDR3 has 14 residues. Germline CDR1 is GTSNPN and CDR2 is SVGIG (reference sequence). The variable domain in full, with the rest retrieved from reference TRBV30 and TRBJ1-4, is SQTIHQWPATLVQPVGSPLSLECTVEGTSNPNLYWYRQAAGRGLQLLFYSVGIGQISSEVPQNLSASRPQDRQFILSSKKLLLSDSGFYLCAWSEQGAYEKLFFGSGTQLSVL.

CDR3: CASSFRSGRGTDTQYF. The CDR3 bases are TGCGCCAGCAGCTTTCGATCGGGGAGGGGCACAGATACGCAGTATTTT. The J gene is TRBJ2-3, the V gene TRBV5-1; 7 bases are a match to TRBD2. The CDR3 totals 16 residues. V was pared by 2 bases and J by 1 base, with 7 bases of the junction left unmatched. Germline CDR1 is SGHRS and CDR2 is YFSETQ.

For this clone: Sequence at one end of the junction differs from germline and may be a read error. The rearrangement joins TRBV13 to TRBJ2-2; D is unclear. Germline CDR1 PRHDT, CDR2 FYEKMQ (reference sequence). This CDR3 has 15 residues. Written as DNA, the CDR3 is TGTGCCAGCCGCTTAGTGGTAGTGAACACCGGGGAGCTGTTTTTT. It codes for CASRLVVVNTGELFF.

The chain employs TRBV9 and TRBJ2-1; D may be TRBD1 (5 bases). Germline V CDR1 and CDR2: SGDLS, YYNGEE. The V and J ends lost 0 bases and 4 bases respectively, with 11 bases between them. The CDR3 spans 15 residues. This chain's CDR3 is CASSVAGQNYNEQFF. The CDR3 DNA reads TGTGCCAGCAGCGTAGCAGGACAAAATTACAATGAGCAGTTCTTC.

The chain links TRBV7-2 to TRBJ2-7, with a weak D call TRBD1 (6 bases). The V and J ends lost 4 bases and 4 bases respectively, with 11 bases between them. Germline V gives CDR1 SGHTA, CDR2 FQGNSA. The CDR3 consists of 13 residues. CDR3 coding DNA: TGTGCCAGCAGCTCTACAGGGCGATACGAGCAGTACTTC. This translates into CASSSTGRYEQYF.

The chain has TRBV6-5 and TRBJ1-2; TRBD1 agrees at 10 bases. V trimming: 8 bases; J trimming: 8 bases; junction bases outside the gene matches: 2. The V gene's germline CDR1 is MNHEY and CDR2 SVGAGI. The CDR3 is 11 residues long. The CDR3 DNA reads TGTGCCAGCGGACAGGGGGAAGGCTACACCTTC. It is translated as CASGQGEGYTF.